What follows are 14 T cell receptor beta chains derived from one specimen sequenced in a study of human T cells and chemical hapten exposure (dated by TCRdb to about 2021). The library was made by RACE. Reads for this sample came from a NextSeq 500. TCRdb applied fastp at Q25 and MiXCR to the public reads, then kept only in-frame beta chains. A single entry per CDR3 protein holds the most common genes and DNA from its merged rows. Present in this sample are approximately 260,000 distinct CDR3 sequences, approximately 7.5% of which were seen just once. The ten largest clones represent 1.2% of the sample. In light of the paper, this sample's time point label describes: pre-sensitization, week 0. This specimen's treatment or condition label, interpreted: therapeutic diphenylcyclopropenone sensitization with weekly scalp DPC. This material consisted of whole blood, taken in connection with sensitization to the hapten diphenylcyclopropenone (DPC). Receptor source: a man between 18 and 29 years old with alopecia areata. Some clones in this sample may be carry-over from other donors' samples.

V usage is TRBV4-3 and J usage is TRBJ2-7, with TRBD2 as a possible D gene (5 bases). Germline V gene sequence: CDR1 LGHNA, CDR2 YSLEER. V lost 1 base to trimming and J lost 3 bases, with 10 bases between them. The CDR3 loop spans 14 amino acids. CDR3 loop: CASSQAKEDYEQYF. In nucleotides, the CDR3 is TGCGCCAGCAGCCAAGCGAAGGAGGACTACGAGCAGTACTTC.

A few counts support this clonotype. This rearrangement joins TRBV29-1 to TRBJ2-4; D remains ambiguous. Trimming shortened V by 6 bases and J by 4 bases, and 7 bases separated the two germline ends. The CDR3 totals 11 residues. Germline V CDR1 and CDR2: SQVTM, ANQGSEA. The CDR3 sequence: CSVIDKNIQYF. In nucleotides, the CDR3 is TGCAGCGTCATCGATAAAAACATTCAGTACTTC.

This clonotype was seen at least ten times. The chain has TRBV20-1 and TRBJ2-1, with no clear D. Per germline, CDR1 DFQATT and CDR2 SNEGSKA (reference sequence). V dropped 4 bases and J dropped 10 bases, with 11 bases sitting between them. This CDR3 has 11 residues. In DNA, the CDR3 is TGCAGTGCTAAAGTAGTCGGGGAGCAGTTCTTC. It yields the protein CSAKVVGEQFF.

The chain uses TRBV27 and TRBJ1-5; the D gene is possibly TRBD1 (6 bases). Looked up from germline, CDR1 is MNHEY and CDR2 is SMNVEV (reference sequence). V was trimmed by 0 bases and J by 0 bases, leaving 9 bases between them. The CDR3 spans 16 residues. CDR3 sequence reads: CASSLSARGSNQPQHF. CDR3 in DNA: TGTGCCAGCAGTTTATCGGCCAGGGGTAGCAATCAGCCCCAGCATTTT.

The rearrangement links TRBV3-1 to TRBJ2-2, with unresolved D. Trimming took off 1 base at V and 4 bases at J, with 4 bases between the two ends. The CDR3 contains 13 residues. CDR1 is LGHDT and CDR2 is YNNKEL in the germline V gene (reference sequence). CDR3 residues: CASSQARTGELFF. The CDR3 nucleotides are TGTGCCAGCAGCCAAGCTCGCACCGGGGAGCTGTTTTTT.

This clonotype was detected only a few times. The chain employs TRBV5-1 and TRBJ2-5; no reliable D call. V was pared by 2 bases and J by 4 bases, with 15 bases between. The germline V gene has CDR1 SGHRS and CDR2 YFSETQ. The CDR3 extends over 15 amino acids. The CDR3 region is CASSFAVALGETQYF. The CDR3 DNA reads TGCGCCAGCAGCTTTGCGGTAGCCCTCGGAGAGACCCAGTACTTC.

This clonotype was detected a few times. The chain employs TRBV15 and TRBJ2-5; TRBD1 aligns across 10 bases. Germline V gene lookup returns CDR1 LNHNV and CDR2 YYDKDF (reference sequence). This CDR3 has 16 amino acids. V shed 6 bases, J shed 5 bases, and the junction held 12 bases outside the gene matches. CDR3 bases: TGTGCCACCAGTAATACCGGGACAGGGGAGCGGGAGACCCAGTACTTC. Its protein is CATSNTGTGERETQYF.

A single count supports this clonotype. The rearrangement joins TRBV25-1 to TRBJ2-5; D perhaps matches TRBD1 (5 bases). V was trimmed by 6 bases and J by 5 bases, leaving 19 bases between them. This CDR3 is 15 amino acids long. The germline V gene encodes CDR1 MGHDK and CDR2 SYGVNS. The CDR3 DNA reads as TGTGCCAGCAGCAAACAAGTGGCAGGGTTGGAGACCCAGTACTTC. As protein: CASSKQVAGLETQYF.

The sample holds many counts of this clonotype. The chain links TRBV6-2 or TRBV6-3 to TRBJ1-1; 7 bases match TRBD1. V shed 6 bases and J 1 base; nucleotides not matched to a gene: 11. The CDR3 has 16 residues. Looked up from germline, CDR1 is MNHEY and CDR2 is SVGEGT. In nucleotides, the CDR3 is TGTGCCAGCAGCCGAGCCGGGGACAGCGAGAACACTGAAGCTTTCTTT. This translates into CASSRAGDSENTEAFF.

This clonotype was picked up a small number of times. This CDR3 is CASSPRDGGQPQHF. The CDR3 coding sequence is TGTGCCAGCAGCCCGCGCGATGGTGGGCAGCCCCAGCATTTT. The rearrangement uses TRBV7-9 and TRBJ1-5, with no clear D. Per germline, CDR1 SEHNR and CDR2 FQNEAQ (reference sequence). The CDR3 runs to 14 residues. V gave up 5 bases and J gave up 7 bases, with 15 bases separating them.

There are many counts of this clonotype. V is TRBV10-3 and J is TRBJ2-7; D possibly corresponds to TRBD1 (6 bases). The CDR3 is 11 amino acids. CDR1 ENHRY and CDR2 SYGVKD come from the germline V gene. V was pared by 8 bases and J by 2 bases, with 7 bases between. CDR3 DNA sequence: TGTGCCATCGGGACAACCTACGAGCAGTACTTC. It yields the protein CAIGTTYEQYF.

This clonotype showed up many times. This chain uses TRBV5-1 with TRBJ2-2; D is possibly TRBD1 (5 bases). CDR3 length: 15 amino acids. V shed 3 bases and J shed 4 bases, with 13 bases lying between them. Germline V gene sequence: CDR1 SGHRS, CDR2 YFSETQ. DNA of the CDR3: TGCGCCAGCAGCTGGGAAGGGGTTGGCACCGGGGAGCTGTTTTTT. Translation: CASSWEGVGTGELFF.

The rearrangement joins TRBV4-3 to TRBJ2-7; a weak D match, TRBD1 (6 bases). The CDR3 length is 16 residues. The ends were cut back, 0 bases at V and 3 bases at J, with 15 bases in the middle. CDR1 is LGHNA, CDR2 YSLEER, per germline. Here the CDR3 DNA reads TGCGCCAGCAGCCAAGAAACAGGGTCTGGTCACTACGAGCAGTACTTC. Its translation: CASSQETGSGHYEQYF.

DNA for the CDR3: TGTGCCAGCAGCCTCACGGTTCGAGAGACCCAGTACTTC. This encodes CASSLTVRETQYF. The V gene is TRBV7-2, the J gene TRBJ2-5; D is ambiguous. The germline V and J ends were trimmed by 5 bases and 4 bases, with 11 bases remaining between them. Germline-derived CDR1 and CDR2 are SGHTA and FQGNSA. The CDR3 length is 13 residues.